This TCR beta chain was sequenced for a study of regulatory T cells in long-lasting Graves disease (dated by TCRdb to the early 2020s). About the full investigation: Patients with newly diagnosed Graves' disease had been on antithyroid drugs for under 3 months. This study used TCR sequencing and RNA sequencing of peripheral blood to compare persistent Graves' disease patients against newly diagnosed Graves' disease patients. The study was conducted in China and was registered as a clinical trial. A total of about 35 samples underwent TCR sequencing: about 13 from persistent and some 20 from newly diagnosed Graves' disease patients.

This clonotype was detected many times. This receptor's antigen is unknown. Base qualities are missing; no much larger clone stands one base away. The library was produced with multiplex PCR. The instrument was an Illumina HiSeq 4000. iRepertoire HTBI primers and Arm-PCR amplification of CDR3 regions were used to construct TCR beta libraries. PCR products were gel purified before sequencing. Per the original workflow: Across samples, approximately 68 TRBV and 13 to 15 TRBJ segments were identified and used for gene usage analysis of CDR3 amino acid clonotypes. COPE and FqMerger were used to merge the filtered high-quality paired reads into contigs. BLAST was used to align contigs to IMGT TRBV, TRBD and TRBJ reference genes, with CDR3 defined following IMGT. Highly expanded clones were defined as clonotypes with a frequency above 0.1%. Shannon entropy served as the measure of repertoire diversity, while the Gini coefficient captured V-J evenness. Public clonotypes were defined as clonotypes shared by more than one individual. The raw public reads went through TCRdb reprocessing: fastp at Q25, MiXCR clone calling, in-frame beta chains kept. Merged by CDR3 protein, the rows form single entries marked with the most common genes and DNA. TCRdb, not the authors, supplied the V and J calls. The table for this sample lists 450,000 to 700,000 distinct CDR3 sequences; roughly 14% of them were counted only once. Clones ranked in the top ten supply 10% of the sample.

CDR1 and CDR2 are drawn from the germline V gene: MNHEY, SVGAGI. V is clipped by 0 bases and J by 5 bases, and the sequence between their germline boundaries is 10 bases long. There are 14 amino acids in the CDR3, from cysteine to phenylalanine inclusive. Only the CDR3 region is kept as DNA, spanning 42 bases read in frame from base 1. The sample's time point, from its label and the paper: newly diagnosed GD, antithyroid drugs for less than 3 months. RNA was extracted from PBMCs in TRIzol for both TCR sequencing and RNA sequencing. The diagnosis of Graves' disease was made according to American Thyroid Association guidelines. The patients came from an endocrinology department in Xi'an, China. Each patient gave 9 to 10 milliliters of peripheral blood, collected in an EDTA anticoagulant tube. Ficoll Paque Plus density gradient separation was used to isolate PBMCs, and no further T cell sorting was performed. An Agilent 2100 Bioanalyzer and agarose gel were used to check RNA quality, while a NanoDrop 2000 measured RNA concentration.

What the authors observed across the whole study: Sequencing and analysis were restricted to the TCR beta chain. Peripheral blood alone was examined, since thyroid tissue, which constituted the primary lesion, could not be accessed. Persistent Graves' disease patients showed lower TCR Shannon entropy and fewer highly expanded clones than newly diagnosed patients, suggesting clonal expansion. TRBV28, TRBJ1-2 and TRBJ2-5 were preferentially used in persistent disease, while TRBV20-1 and TRBJ2-1 were favored in newly diagnosed disease. The authors acknowledged the small sample size as a limitation that may reduce accuracy. Patients with persistent disease shared more public clonotypes (about 3,000) than newly diagnosed patients did (more than 900).

The same specimen was also included in a second study, on T cells in Graves' hyperthyroidism and ophthalmopathy. As the second study states: Graves' hyperthyroidism was defined as stable when no progression to ophthalmopathy occurred over 18 months of follow-up. Hyperthyroidism patients were newly diagnosed, had a disease duration of under 2 months, and were aged 18 to 65 years. Patients with uncontrolled infections, other autoimmune diseases, pregnancy or lactation were excluded. Diagnoses were established on the basis of clinical symptoms, serum thyroxine and TRAb, thyroid ultrasound, and orbital computed tomography. A first-round RT-PCR of the TCR CDR3 used the HTBI primer set with the Qiagen OneStep RT-PCR kit. Most expanded thyroid clonotypes (frequency above 0.001) were also detected in blood, a finding suggesting that blood repertoires may reflect thyroid immune responses. A 13 V-J signature model separated ophthalmopathy from stable hyperthyroidism, with over 85% sensitivity and about 81% specificity in cross-validation and 80%/75% in testing. During validation, the model predicted progression to ophthalmopathy a median of about 6.5 months ahead of onset, with almost 71% sensitivity and 72% to 80% specificity. To identify TCR V-J signatures that set the groups apart, the researchers used a discovery cohort of about a hundred patients, made up of about 44 with Graves' ophthalmopathy and some 56 with stable Graves' hyperthyroidism. Prospective prediction of ophthalmopathy was tested in an independent validation cohort consisting of some 19 hyperthyroidism patients and 17 patients who later progressed to ophthalmopathy. The roughly 91 discovery patients were randomly divided into training and test sets at a 7:3 ratio. Thyroid tissue and blood T-cell repertoires from over 5 Graves' hyperthyroidism patients were also compared in the study. Once sampling was done, hyperthyroidism patients were given methimazole at a starting dose of 30 mg daily, whereas ophthalmopathy patients were given high-dose intravenous methylprednisolone. The libraries were constructed in a second round of multiplex PCR and then size-selected and purified. Libraries were sequenced paired-end with 100 bp reads on an Illumina HiSeq2000. SOAPnuke was used to process the raw data, with reads discarded if the reads contained adapters or uncalled bases, had a mean Phred below 15, or lacked an exact constant-primer or identifier match. High-quality paired reads were merged with COPE v1.2.5, and unique nucleotide sequences were defined as clonotypes. Clonotypes were aligned to IMGT TRBV, TRBD and TRBJ reference segments using MiTCR v1.1. Only V-J combinations with frequency above 0.0001, covering about 99% of repertoires, were analysed. The TCS score was defined as F50 (clonal expansion) divided by E x V (chaos), with BLOSUM62-based TCRdist calculated between CDR3 peptides within each V-J. Welch's t-statistics and random forest reduced 500 to 550 V-J features to fewer than 15, which were used in a naive Bayes classifier (R e1071). Sample size was not statistically predetermined, and blinding of investigators to group allocation was not performed. According to the paper, TCR Vbeta CDR3 sequencing was carried out on more than 120 peripheral blood samples, which came from approximately 43 ophthalmopathy, approximately 78 hyperthyroidism and approximately 17 progressor patients.

The receptor was isolated from a young man with Graves disease. Donor details come from another sample of the same person, matched by shared clones. The source material was peripheral blood mononuclear cells (PBMCs), sampled at new diagnosis, from a patient treated with antithyroid drugs. The chain employs TRBV6-5 and TRBJ2-5, with no reliable assignment of the D segment. The DNA reads TGTGCCAGCAGTTACTCGGGCACGAGGGAGACCCAGTACTTC. It specifies CASSYSGTRETQYF.